Reported below is one T cell receptor (beta chain). Those who donated, Caucasian adults without exception, all lived in Nashville, Tennessee. This record belongs to a study of shared clonotypes between healthy human individuals. Whole-study context: Used for every donor were three CD4 naive, three CD4 memory, two CD8 naive and one CD8 memory plate.

Repertoires were generated with immunoSEQ multiplex PCR, while TCRdb's copy carries only in-frame clones and drops some. The data show under 600,000 clones, more than 95% seen once. With 1 base clipped from V and 3 bases from J, the junction kept 6 bases outside the gene matches. This CDR3 comprises 15 residues. Germline CDR1 reads SGHAT; CDR2 reads FQNNGV. The sequenced sample consisted of naive CD4+ T cells sorted from blood. Noted subset: CD45RA+ positively selected. This TCR derives from a woman in her thirties in good health. The chain carries TRBV11-2 and TRBJ2-7; 7 positions match TRBD1. The CDR3 DNA is TGTGCCAGCAGCTTAGGACAGGGAACTTTCTACGAGCAGTACTTC. Its protein product is CASSLGQGTFYEQYF. Based on the CDR3 plus reference TRBV11-2 and TRBJ2-7, the full variable domain is EAGVAQSPRYKIIEKRQSVAFWCNPISGHATLYWYQQILGQGPKLLIQFQNNGVVDDSQLPKDRFSAERLKGVDSTLKIQPAKLEDSAVYLCASSLGQGTFYEQYFGPGTRLTVT.